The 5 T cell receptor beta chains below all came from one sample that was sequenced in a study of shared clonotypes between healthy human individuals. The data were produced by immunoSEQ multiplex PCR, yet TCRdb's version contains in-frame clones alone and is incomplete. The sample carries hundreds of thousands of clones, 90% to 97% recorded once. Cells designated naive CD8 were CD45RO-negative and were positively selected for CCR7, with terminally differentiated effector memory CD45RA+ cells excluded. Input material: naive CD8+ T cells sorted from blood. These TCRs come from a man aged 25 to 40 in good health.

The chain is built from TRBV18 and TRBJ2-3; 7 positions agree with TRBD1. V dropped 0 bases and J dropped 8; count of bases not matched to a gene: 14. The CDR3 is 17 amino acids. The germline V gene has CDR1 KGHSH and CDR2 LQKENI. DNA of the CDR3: TGTGCCAGCTCACCACCGTTAATGGGACAGCCTTCGCCTACGCAGTATTTT. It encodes CASSPPLMGQPSPTQYF.

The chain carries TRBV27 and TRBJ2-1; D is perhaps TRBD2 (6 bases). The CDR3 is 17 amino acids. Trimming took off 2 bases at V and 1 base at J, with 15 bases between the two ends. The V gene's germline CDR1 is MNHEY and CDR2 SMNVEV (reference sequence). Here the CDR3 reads CASSLGSSGPSYNEQFF. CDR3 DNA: TGTGCCAGCAGTTTAGGGTCAAGCGGGCCATCCTACAATGAGCAGTTCTTC.

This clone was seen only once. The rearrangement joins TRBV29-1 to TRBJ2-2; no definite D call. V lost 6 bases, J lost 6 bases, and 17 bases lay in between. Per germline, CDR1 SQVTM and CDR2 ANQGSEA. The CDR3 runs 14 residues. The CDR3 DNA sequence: TGCAGCGTCCCGCAGGAGAAAGACCCCGGGGAGCTGTTTTTT. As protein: CSVPQEKDPGELFF.

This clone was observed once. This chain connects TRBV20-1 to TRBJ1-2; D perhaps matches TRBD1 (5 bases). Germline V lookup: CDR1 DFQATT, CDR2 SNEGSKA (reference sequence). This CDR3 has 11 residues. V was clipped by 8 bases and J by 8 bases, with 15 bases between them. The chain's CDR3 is CSPGTRDGYTF. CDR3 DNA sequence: TGCAGTCCCGGTACCCGGGACGGCTACACCTTC.

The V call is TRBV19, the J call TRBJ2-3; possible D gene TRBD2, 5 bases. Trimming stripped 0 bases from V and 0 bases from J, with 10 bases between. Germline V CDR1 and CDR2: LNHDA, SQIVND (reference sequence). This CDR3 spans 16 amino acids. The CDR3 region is CASSIEVGASTDTQYF. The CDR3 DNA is TGTGCCAGTAGTATAGAGGTGGGAGCTAGCACAGATACGCAGTATTTT. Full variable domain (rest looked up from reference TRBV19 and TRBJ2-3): DGGITQSPKYLFRKEGQNVTLSCEQNLNHDAMYWYRQDPGQGLRLIYYSQIVNDFQKGDIAEGYSVSREKKESFPLTVTSAQKNPTAFYLCASSIEVGASTDTQYFGPGTRLTVL.